A single sample gave rise to the 10 T cell receptor beta chains below, sequenced in a study of T-cell reconstitution after alpha-beta-depleted transplantation in children. Preparation of the TCRbeta library was carried out with unique molecular identifiers. Each CDR3 protein gets one entry after TCRdb re-called the PCR reads with MiXCR. Of about 980,000 distinct CDR3 sequences in the sample, around 30% are singletons; the top ten hold 28%. Specimen: PBMCs, mostly from graft donor cells, collected 360 days after TCRalphabeta/CD19-depleted stem cell transplant. These receptors all stem from a boy under two years old who had a stem cell transplant for SCID, so the T cells may come from the graft donor.

This clonotype was counted only a few times. CDR3 sequence: CASTVAGVYNEQFF. In DNA, the CDR3 is TGTGCCAGCACCGTAGCGGGGGTCTACAATGAGCAGTTCTTC. The chain links TRBV28 to TRBJ2-1; TRBD2 aligns across 9 bases. From germline, CDR1 is MDHEN and CDR2 SYDVKM. The CDR3 runs to 14 residues. V was pared by 7 bases and J by 3 bases, with 4 bases of the junction left unmatched.

V is TRBV15 and J is TRBJ2-3, with D unclear. V was clipped by 3 bases and J by 3 bases, with 4 bases between them. This CDR3 contains 12 residues. Germline-derived CDR1 and CDR2 are LNHNV and YYDKDF (reference sequence). CDR3 in amino acids: CATSSGTDTQYF. DNA for the CDR3: TGTGCCACCAGCAGCGGGACAGATACGCAGTATTTT.

This chain connects TRBV11-2 to TRBJ1-1; no clear D. With 6 bases removed from V and 3 bases from J, the gap between germline ends came to 11 bases. This CDR3 comprises 13 residues. In germline, CDR1 is SGHAT, CDR2 FQNNGV. CDR3 sequence (DNA): TGTGCCAGCAGGGGATACTGGGACACTGAAGCTTTCTTT. Protein: CASRGYWDTEAFF. The full variable domain, rest sourced from reference TRBV11-2 and TRBJ1-1, is EAGVAQSPRYKIIEKRQSVAFWCNPISGHATLYWYQQILGQGPKLLIQFQNNGVVDDSQLPKDRFSAERLKGVDSTLKIQPAKLEDSAVYLCASRGYWDTEAFFGQGTRLTVV.

This chain uses TRBV6-2 or TRBV6-3 with TRBJ1-6, with 8 bases aligning to TRBD1. The CDR3 is 16 amino acids. Germline V gene data show CDR1 as MNHEY and CDR2 as SVGEGT. V lost 4 bases and J lost 5; bases outside the gene matches: 7. The CDR3 coding sequence is TGTGCCAGCAGTTCTATGACAGGGGCCCATAATTCACCCCTCCACTTT. As protein: CASSSMTGAHNSPLHF.

A few counts support this clonotype. The genes are TRBV12-3 or TRBV12-4 and TRBJ2-3, with D perhaps given as TRBD1 or TRBD2 (5 bases each). V lost 5 bases to trimming and J lost 6 bases, with 15 bases between them. This CDR3 region has 14 residues. CDR3 loop: CASSPGVYRDTQYF. The CDR3 nucleotides are TGTGCCAGCAGTCCCGGGGTTTACAGGGATACGCAGTATTTT.

This clonotype was detected many times. The V and J genes are TRBV6-5 and TRBJ1-1, with D unresolved. The germline CDR1 and CDR2 sequences are MNHEY and SVGAGI. This CDR3 spans 11 amino acids. V lost 7 bases to trimming and J lost 8 bases, with 11 bases between them. Here the CDR3 DNA reads TGTGCCAGCATAGGGATTGACGAAGCTTTCTTT. It codes for CASIGIDEAFF.

This clonotype was seen a few times. The V gene is TRBV27, the J gene TRBJ1-3; maybe TRBD1 (5 bases). There are 15 residues in the CDR3. Germline assignment: CDR1 MNHEY and CDR2 SMNVEV (reference sequence). Deletions cut 5 bases from V and 2 bases from J, with 13 bases between. CDR3 nucleotide sequence: TGTGCCAGCAGTCCCCTCCCAGGGACTGGAAACACCATATATTTT. It specifies CASSPLPGTGNTIYF.

This clonotype has a handful of counts. V gene TRBV6-1 combines with J gene TRBJ2-1; 7 bases line up with TRBD2. CDR1 MNHNS and CDR2 SASEGT come from the germline V gene. V gave up 5 bases and J gave up 7 bases; unmatched junction bases: 14. The CDR3 length is 16 residues. Here the CDR3 DNA reads TGTGCCAGCAGTCGAGCGGGGCCCGCCCGGGGGAATGAGCAGTTCTTC. As protein: CASSRAGPARGNEQFF.

This rearrangement joins TRBV12-3 or TRBV12-4 to TRBJ2-7, with TRBD2 matching 7 bases. This CDR3 has 15 residues. The J segment lost 5 bases and the V segment lost 5 bases, leaving 12 bases of the junction unmatched. The CDR3, as DNA: TGTGCCAGCAGTAGGGAGGGAGGAAGGGTTCACGAGCAGTACTTC. Encoded protein: CASSREGGRVHEQYF.

This clonotype was detected only a few times. The gene calls are TRBV2 and TRBJ2-3, with D possibly being TRBD2 (5 bases). Germline loops: CDR1 SNHLY, CDR2 FYNNEI. The CDR3 totals 14 residues. V was trimmed by 6 bases and J by 5 bases, leaving 15 bases between them. The chain's CDR3 is CASRFWGVGDTQYF. DNA for the CDR3: TGTGCCAGCAGGTTCTGGGGAGTAGGAGATACGCAGTATTTT.